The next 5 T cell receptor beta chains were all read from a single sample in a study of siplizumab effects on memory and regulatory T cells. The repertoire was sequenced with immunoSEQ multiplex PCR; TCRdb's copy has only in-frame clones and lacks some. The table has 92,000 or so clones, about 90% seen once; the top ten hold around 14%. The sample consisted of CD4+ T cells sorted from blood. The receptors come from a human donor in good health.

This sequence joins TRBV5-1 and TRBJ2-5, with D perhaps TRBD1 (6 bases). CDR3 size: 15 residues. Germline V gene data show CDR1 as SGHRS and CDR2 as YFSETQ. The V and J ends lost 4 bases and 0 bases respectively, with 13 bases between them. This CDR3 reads CASSLHQGHQETQYF. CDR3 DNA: TGCGCCAGCAGCCTTCACCAGGGGCACCAAGAGACCCAGTACTTC.

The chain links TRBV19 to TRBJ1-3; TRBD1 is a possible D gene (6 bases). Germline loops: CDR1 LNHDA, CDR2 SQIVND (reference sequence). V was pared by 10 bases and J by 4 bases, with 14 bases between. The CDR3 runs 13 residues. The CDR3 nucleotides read TGTGCCACTGGTACAGGGTTGGGAAACACCATATATTTT. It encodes CATGTGLGNTIYF.

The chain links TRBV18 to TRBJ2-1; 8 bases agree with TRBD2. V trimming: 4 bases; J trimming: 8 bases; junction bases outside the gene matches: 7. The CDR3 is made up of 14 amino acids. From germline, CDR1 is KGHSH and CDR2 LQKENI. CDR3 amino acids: CASSRGLDADEQFF. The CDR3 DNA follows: TGTGCCAGCTCACGGGGACTAGACGCGGATGAGCAGTTCTTC.

DNA for the CDR3: TGTGCCAGCAGCTTGGCGGGGAGGGCCGAGTTTGACAATGAGCAGTTCTTC. Translating it yields CASSLAGRAEFDNEQFF. The chain couples TRBV5-4 to TRBJ2-1; 7 bases are a match to TRBD2. The CDR3 consists of 17 residues. Germline CDR1 SGHNT, CDR2 YYREEE (reference sequence). V lost 0 bases, J lost 5 bases, and 11 bases stayed unmatched.

CDR3 nucleotide sequence: TGTGCCAGCAGTTTTGGGCAGGTGGTGGGAGAGACCCAGTACTTC. Its protein product is CASSFGQVVGETQYF. The rearrangement joins TRBV28 to TRBJ2-5; D is unresolved. This CDR3 is built from 15 residues. Trimming shortened V by 3 bases and J by 4 bases, and 15 bases separated the two germline ends. The V gene's germline CDR1 is MDHEN and CDR2 SYDVKM.